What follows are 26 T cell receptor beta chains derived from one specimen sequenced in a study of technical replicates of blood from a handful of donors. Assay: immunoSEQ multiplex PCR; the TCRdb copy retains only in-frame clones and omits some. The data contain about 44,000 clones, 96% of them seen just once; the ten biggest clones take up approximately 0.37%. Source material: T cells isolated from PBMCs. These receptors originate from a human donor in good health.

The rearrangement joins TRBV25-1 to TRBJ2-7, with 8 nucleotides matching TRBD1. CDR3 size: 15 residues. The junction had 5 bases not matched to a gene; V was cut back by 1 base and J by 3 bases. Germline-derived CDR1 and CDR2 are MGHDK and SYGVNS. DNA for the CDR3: TGTGCCAGCAGTGAATTAGGACAGGGATACTACGAGCAGTACTTC. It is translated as CASSELGQGYYEQYF.

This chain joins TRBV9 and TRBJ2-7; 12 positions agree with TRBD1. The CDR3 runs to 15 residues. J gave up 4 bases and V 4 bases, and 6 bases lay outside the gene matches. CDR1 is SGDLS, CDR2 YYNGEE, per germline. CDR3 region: CASSPGTGGGYEQYF. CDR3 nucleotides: TGTGCCAGCAGCCCCGGGACAGGGGGCGGTTACGAGCAGTACTTC.

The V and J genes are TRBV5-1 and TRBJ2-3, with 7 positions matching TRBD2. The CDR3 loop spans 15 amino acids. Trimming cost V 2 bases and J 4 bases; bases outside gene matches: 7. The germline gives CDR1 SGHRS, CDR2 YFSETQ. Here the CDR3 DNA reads TGCGCCAGCAGCTTTAAACGGGAGGTTCCAGATACGCAGTATTTT. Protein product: CASSFKREVPDTQYF. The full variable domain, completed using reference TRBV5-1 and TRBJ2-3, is KAGVTQTPRYLIKTRGQQVTLSCSPISGHRSVSWYQQTPGQGLQFLFEYFSETQRNKGNFPGRFSGRQFSNSRSEMNVSTLELGDSALYLCASSFKREVPDTQYFGPGTRLTVL.

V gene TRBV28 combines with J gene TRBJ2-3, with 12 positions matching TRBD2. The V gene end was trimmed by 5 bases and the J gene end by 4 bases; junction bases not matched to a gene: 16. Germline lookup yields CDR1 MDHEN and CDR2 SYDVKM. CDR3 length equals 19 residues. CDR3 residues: CASSPRQTGASGRADTQYF. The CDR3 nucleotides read TGTGCCAGCAGTCCCCGACAGACTGGCGCTAGCGGGAGGGCAGATACGCAGTATTTT.

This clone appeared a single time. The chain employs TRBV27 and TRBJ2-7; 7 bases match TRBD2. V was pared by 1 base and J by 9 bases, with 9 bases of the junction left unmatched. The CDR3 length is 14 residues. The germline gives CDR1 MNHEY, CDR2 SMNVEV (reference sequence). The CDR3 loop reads CASSLLAGASGQYF. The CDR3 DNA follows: TGTGCCAGCAGTTTATTAGCGGGTGCTTCGGGGCAGTACTTC.

The CDR3 reads CASSQEARLPYNEQFF. The CDR3 DNA sequence: TGCGCCAGCAGCCAAGAGGCGAGACTCCCCTACAATGAGCAGTTCTTC. The V call is TRBV4-1, the J call TRBJ2-1; D remains ambiguous. This CDR3 comprises 16 residues. V gave up 0 bases and J gave up 2 bases, with 11 bases separating them. CDR1 and CDR2 (germline): MGHRA, YSYEKL.

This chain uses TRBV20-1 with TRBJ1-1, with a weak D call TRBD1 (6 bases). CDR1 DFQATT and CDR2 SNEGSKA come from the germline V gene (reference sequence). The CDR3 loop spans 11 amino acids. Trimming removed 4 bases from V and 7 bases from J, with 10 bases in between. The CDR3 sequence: CSATKTGEAFF. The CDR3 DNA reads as TGCAGTGCTACCAAGACAGGTGAAGCTTTCTTT.

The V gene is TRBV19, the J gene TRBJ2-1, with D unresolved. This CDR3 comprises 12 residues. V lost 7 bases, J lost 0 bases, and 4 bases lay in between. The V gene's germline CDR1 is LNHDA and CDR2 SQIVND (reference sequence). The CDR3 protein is CASTSSYNEQFF. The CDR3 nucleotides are TGTGCCAGTACTAGCTCCTACAATGAGCAGTTCTTC.

In DNA, the CDR3 is TGTGCCAGCTCACCGAGACAGAGTGATGGCTACACCTTC. It translates to CASSPRQSDGYTF. V usage is TRBV18 and J usage is TRBJ1-2; D is perhaps TRBD1 (5 bases). The CDR3 has 13 amino acids. Trimming shortened V by 3 bases and J by 6 bases, and 11 bases separated the two germline ends. Germline CDR1 reads KGHSH; CDR2 reads LQKENI.

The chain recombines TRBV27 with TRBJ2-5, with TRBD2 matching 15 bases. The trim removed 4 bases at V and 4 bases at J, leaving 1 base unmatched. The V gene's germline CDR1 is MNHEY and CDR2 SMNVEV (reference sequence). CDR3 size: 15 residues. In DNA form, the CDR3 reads TGTGCCAGCAGTTCGGGACTAGCGGGAGGAGAGACCCAGTACTTC. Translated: CASSSGLAGGETQYF.

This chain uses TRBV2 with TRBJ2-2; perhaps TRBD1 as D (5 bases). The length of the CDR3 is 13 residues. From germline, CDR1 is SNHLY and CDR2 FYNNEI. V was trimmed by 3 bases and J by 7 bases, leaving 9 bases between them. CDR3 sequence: CASSEAGIGELFF. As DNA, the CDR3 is TGTGCCAGCAGTGAGGCAGGGATCGGGGAGCTGTTTTTT.

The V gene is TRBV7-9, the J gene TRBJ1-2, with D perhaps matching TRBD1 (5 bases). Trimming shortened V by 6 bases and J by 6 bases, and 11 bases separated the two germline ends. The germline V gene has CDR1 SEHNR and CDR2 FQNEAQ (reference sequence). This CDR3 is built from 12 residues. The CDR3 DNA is TGTGCCAGCAGGGCAGCGGGGGATGGCTACACCTTC. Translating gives CASRAAGDGYTF. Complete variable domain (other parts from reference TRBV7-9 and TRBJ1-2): DTGVSQNPRHKITKRGQNVTFRCDPISEHNRLYWYRQTLGQGPEFLTYFQNEAQLEKSRLLSDRFSAERPKGSFSTLEIQRTEQGDSAMYLCASRAAGDGYTFGSGTRLTVV.

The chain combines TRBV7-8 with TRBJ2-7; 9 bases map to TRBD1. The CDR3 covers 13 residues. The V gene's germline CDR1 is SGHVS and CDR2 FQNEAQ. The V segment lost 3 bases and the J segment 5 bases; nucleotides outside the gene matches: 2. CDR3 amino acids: CASSLDRGHEQYF. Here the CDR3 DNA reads TGTGCCAGCAGCTTGGACAGGGGTCACGAGCAGTACTTC.

CDR3 nucleotides: TGCGCCAGCAGTGAGGCGTTGACTGGACTTGAAGCTTTCTTT. Residues: CASSEALTGLEAFF. The chain links TRBV10-1 to TRBJ1-1; the D is unclear. The germline V gene encodes CDR1 WNHNN and CDR2 SYGVQD (reference sequence). V dropped 2 bases and J dropped 7 bases, with 14 bases sitting between them. The length of the CDR3 is 14 residues.

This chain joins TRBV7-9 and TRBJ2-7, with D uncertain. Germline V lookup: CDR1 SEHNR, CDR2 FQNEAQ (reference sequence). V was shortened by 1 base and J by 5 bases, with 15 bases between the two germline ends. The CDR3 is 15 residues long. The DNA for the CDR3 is TGTGCCAGCAGCTTAGGGGTTACTAAGGCCCACGAGCAGTACTTC. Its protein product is CASSLGVTKAHEQYF.

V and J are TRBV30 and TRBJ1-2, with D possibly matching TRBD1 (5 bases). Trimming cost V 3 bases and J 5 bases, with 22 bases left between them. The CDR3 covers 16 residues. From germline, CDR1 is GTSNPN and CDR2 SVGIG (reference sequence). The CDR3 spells CAWSLQKVTVGYGYTF. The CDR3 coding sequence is TGTGCCTGGAGCCTACAAAAGGTGACAGTCGGATATGGCTACACCTTC.

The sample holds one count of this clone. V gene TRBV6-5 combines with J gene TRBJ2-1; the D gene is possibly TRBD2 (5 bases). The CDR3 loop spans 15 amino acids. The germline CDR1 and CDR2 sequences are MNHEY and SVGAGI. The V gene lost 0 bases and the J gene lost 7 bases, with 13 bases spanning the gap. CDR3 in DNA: TGTGCCAGCAGTTACTCATCGCTAGCATGGAATGAGCAGTTCTTC. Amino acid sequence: CASSYSSLAWNEQFF.

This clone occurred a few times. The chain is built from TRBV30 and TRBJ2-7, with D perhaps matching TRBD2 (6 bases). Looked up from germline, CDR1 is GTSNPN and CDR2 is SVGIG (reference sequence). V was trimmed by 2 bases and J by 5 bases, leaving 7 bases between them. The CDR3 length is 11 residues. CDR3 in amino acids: CAWSWRDEQYF. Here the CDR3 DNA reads TGTGCCTGGAGTTGGAGGGACGAGCAGTACTTC.

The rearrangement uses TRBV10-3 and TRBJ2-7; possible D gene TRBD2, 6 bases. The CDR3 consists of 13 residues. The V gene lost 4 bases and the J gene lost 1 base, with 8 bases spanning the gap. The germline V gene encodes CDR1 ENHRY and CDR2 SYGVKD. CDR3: CAISARDSYEQYF. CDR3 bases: TGTGCCATCAGTGCGCGGGATTCCTACGAGCAGTACTTC.

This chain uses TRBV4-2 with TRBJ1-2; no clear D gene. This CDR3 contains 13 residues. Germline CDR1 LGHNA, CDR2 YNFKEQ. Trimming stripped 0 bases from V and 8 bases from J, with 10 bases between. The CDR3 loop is CASSQDSGGGYTF. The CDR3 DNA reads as TGTGCCAGCAGCCAAGATTCGGGCGGGGGCTACACCTTC.

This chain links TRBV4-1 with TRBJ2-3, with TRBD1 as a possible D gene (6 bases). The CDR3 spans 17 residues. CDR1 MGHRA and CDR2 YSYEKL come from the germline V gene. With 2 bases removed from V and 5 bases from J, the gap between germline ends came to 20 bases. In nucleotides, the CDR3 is TGCGCCAGCAGCCAACCGTCTACAGGGCCGAGGATAGATACGCAGTATTTT. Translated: CASSQPSTGPRIDTQYF.

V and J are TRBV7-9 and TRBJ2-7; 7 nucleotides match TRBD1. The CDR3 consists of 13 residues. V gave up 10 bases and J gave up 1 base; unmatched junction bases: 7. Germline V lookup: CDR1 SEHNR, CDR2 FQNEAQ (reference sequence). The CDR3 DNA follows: TGTGCCACCGTGGGGGACAGATCCTACGAGCAGTACTTC. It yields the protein CATVGDRSYEQYF.

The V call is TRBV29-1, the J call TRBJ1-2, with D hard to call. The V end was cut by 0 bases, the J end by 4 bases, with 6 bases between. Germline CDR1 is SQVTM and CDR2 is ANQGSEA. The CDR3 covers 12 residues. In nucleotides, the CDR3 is TGCAGCGTTGAAGATCCGGGCTATGGCTACACCTTC. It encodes CSVEDPGYGYTF.

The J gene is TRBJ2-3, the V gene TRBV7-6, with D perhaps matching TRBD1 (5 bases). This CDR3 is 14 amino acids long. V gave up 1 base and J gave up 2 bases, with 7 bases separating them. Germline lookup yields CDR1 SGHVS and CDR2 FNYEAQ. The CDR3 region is CASSLGTFTDTQYF. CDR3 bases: TGTGCCAGCAGCTTAGGGACATTCACAGATACGCAGTATTTT.

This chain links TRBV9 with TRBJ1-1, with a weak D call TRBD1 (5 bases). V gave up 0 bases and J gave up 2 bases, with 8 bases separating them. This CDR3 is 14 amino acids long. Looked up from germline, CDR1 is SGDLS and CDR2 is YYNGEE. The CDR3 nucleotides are TGTGCCAGCAGCGTAGCAGGGATCAACACTGAAGCTTTCTTT. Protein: CASSVAGINTEAFF.

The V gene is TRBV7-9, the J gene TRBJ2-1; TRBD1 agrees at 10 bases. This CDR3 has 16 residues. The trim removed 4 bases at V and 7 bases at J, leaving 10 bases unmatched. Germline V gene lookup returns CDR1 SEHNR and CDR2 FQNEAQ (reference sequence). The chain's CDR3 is CASSSWTGGISNEQFF. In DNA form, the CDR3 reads TGTGCCAGCAGCTCGTGGACAGGGGGGATTAGTAATGAGCAGTTCTTC.